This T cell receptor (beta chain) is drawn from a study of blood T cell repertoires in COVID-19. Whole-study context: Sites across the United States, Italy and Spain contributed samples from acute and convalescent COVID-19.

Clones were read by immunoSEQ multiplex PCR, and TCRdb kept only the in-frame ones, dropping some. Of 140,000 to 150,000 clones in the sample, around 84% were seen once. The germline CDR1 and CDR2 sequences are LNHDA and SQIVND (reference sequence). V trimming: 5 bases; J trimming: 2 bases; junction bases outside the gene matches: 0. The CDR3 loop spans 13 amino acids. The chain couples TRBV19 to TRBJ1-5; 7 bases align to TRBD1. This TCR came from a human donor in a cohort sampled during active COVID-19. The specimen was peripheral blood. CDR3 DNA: TGTGCCAGTAGTGACAGGGGCAATCAGCCCCAGCATTTT. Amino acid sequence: CASSDRGNQPQHF. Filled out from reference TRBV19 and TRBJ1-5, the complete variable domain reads DGGITQSPKYLFRKEGQNVTLSCEQNLNHDAMYWYRQDPGQGLRLIYYSQIVNDFQKGDIAEGYSVSREKKESFPLTVTSAQKNPTAFYLCASSDRGNQPQHFGDGTRLSIL.